A selection of T cell receptor beta chains follows, all from one sample in a study of OX40 agonist ivuxolimab in advanced cancers. Libraries were prepared by immunoSEQ multiplex PCR; TCRdb keeps only in-frame clonotypes and omits some of them. The sample yields just under 20,000 clones, approximately 85% seen once. Sequenced here: CD4+ or CD8+ T cells sorted from blood, sampled in a trial of the OX40 agonist ivuxolimab. The source of these receptors is an adult with an advanced solid tumor such as melanoma, head and neck, liver or kidney cancer. The CDR3 runs from the conserved cysteine through the conserved F or W. Fields, in order: J gene, V gene, D gene, clone size, CDR3 protein, CDR3 DNA. D genes are given only for firm matches. Expanded clones get a size class; other rows say once, few or many, or leave the size out.

J: TRBJ2-1; V: TRBV11-2; D: TRBD2; size: -; CDR3: CASSLGPRAGGPYNEQFF; DNA: TGTGCCAGCAGCTTAGGCCCCCGGGCGGGAGGGCCCTACAATGAGCAGTTCTTC
J: TRBJ2-1; V: TRBV11-3; D: -; size: -; CDR3: CASSPTGTEQFF; DNA: TGTGCCAGCAGCCCTACCGGGACCGAGCAGTTCTTC
J: TRBJ2-3; V: TRBV6-6; D: -; size: -; CDR3: CASSYSAGSHTDTQYF; DNA: TGTGCCAGCAGTTACTCGGCGGGTTCACACACAGATACGCAGTATTTT
J: TRBJ2-7; V: TRBV18; D: TRBD2; size: -; CDR3: CASSPLTGGHYEQYF; DNA: TGTGCCAGCTCACCACTGACGGGGGGGCACTACGAGCAGTACTTT
J: TRBJ1-6; V: TRBV12-5; D: TRBD1; size: few; CDR3: CASGQDRGDSPLHF; DNA: TGTGCTAGTGGCCAAGACAGGGGGGACTCACCCCTCCACTTT
J: TRBJ1-5; V: TRBV30; D: -; size: -; CDR3: CAWSRPRTSMDQPQHF; DNA: TGTGCCTGGAGTCGGCCACGGACTTCCATGGATCAGCCCCAGCATTTT
J: TRBJ2-7; V: TRBV14; D: -; size: -; CDR3: CASSQDRWPEEAYEQYF; DNA: TGTGCCAGCAGCCAAGATCGGTGGCCGGAGGAAGCCTACGAGCAGTACTTC
J: TRBJ2-7; V: TRBV6-5; D: TRBD1; size: -; CDR3: CASSRTGSLGEQYF; DNA: TGTGCCAGCAGTCGGACAGGGTCGCTTGGGGAGCAGTACTTC
J: TRBJ1-4; V: TRBV7-2; D: TRBD1; size: -; CDR3: CASSHDREGEKLFF; DNA: TGTGCCAGCAGCCATGACAGGGAGGGCGAAAAACTGTTTTTT
J: TRBJ1-6; V: TRBV6-5; D: -; size: few; CDR3: CATHPKPNSPLHF; DNA: TGTGCCACCCACCCCAAACCGAATTCACCCCTCCACTTT
J: TRBJ2-7; V: TRBV5-1; D: TRBD1; size: -; CDR3: CASSLQGASGVYEQYF; DNA: TGCGCCAGCAGCTTGCAGGGGGCGTCGGGAGTGTACGAGCAGTACTTC
J: TRBJ2-4; V: TRBV6-1; D: -; size: -; CDR3: CASSQSGQRINIQYF; DNA: TGTGCCAGCAGCCAAAGCGGACAGAGGATAAACATTCAGTACTTC
J: TRBJ2-7; V: TRBV19; D: TRBD2; size: -; CDR3: CASSRLLAGGTYEQYF; DNA: TGTGCCAGTAGCCGACTTCTAGCGGGAGGCACCTACGAGCAGTACTTC
J: TRBJ2-1; V: TRBV29-1; D: TRBD2; size: -; CDR3: CSVEEPGLAGGSGYNEQFF; DNA: TGCAGCGTTGAAGAACCGGGACTAGCGGGAGGGTCTGGGTACAATGAGCAGTTCTTC
J: TRBJ2-2; V: TRBV7-9; D: -; size: -; CDR3: CASKDNGELFF; DNA: TGTGCCAGCAAAGATAACGGGGAGCTGTTTTTT
J: TRBJ2-5; V: TRBV11-2; D: -; size: -; CDR3: CASSLDRGETQYF; DNA: TGTGCCAGCAGCTTAGATAGAGGGGAGACCCAGTACTTC
J: TRBJ1-5; V: TRBV7-8; D: -; size: -; CDR3: CASSSTDNQPQHF; DNA: TGTGCCAGCAGCTCGACAGATAATCAGCCCCAGCATTTT
J: TRBJ2-5; V: TRBV7-2; D: -; size: few; CDR3: CASSGSGLRGETQYF; DNA: TGTGCCAGCAGCGGGTCGGGACTGCGCGGAGAGACCCAGTACTTC
J: TRBJ2-7; V: TRBV6-6; D: -; size: -; CDR3: CASSLQGTGEQYF; DNA: TGTGCCAGCAGCCTACAGGGAACGGGGGAGCAGTACTTC
J: TRBJ1-1; V: TRBV10-3; D: -; size: -; CDR3: CAISDIGQGPLNTEAFF; DNA: TGTGCCATCAGTGATATAGGTCAGGGCCCCTTGAACACTGAAGCTTTCTTT
J: TRBJ2-3; V: TRBV18; D: TRBD2; size: -; CDR3: CASSPRIRLAGLDTQYF; DNA: TGTGCCAGCTCACCACGAATTAGACTAGCGGGGCTAGATACGCAGTATTTT
J: TRBJ2-3; V: TRBV18; D: -; size: -; CDR3: CASSPGQGGRTDTQYF; DNA: TGTGCCAGCTCCCCGGGGCAGGGGGGACGCACAGATACGCAGTATTTT
J: TRBJ2-3; V: TRBV5-4; D: TRBD2; size: -; CDR3: CASSSGLAGVTDTQYF; DNA: TGTGCCAGCAGCAGTGGACTAGCGGGAGTCACAGATACGCAGTATTTT
J: TRBJ2-1; V: TRBV2; D: TRBD2; size: -; CDR3: CASMLAGGSYNEQFF; DNA: TGTGCCAGCATGCTAGCGGGAGGCTCCTACAATGAGCAGTTCTTC
J: TRBJ2-2; V: TRBV5-4; D: TRBD1; size: few; CDR3: CASSDGTGDGGELFF; DNA: TGTGCCAGCAGCGACGGGACAGGGGACGGCGGGGAGCTGTTTTTT
J: TRBJ2-1; V: TRBV7-9; D: TRBD1; size: -; CDR3: CASSFRGQGYNEQFF; DNA: TGTGCCAGCAGCTTTAGGGGACAGGGCTACAATGAGCAGTTCTTC
J: TRBJ1-1; V: TRBV18; D: TRBD1; size: -; CDR3: CASSLAQGVNTEAFF; DNA: TGTGCCAGCTCCCTCGCTCAGGGGGTGAACACTGAAGCTTTCTTT
J: TRBJ1-1; V: TRBV25-1; D: -; size: -; CDR3: CASSRGISTEAFF; DNA: TGTGCCAGCAGTAGGGGCATATCCACTGAAGCTTTCTTT
J: TRBJ1-1; V: TRBV7-2; D: -; size: -; CDR3: CASSLLFVDGEAFF; DNA: TGTGCCAGCAGCTTACTATTTGTTGACGGTGAAGCTTTCTTT
J: TRBJ1-1; V: TRBV20-1; D: -; size: -; CDR3: CSAALHTEAFF; DNA: TGCAGTGCTGCCCTGCACACTGAAGCTTTCTTT
J: TRBJ2-2; V: TRBV5-1; D: -; size: -; CDR3: CASRPTGTGELFF; DNA: TGCGCCAGCAGACCAACGGGCACCGGGGAGCTGTTTTTT
J: TRBJ1-3; V: TRBV9; D: -; size: -; CDR3: CASSVATGTTTGNTIYF; DNA: TGTGCCAGCAGCGTAGCAACAGGGACTACGACTGGAAACACCATATATTTT